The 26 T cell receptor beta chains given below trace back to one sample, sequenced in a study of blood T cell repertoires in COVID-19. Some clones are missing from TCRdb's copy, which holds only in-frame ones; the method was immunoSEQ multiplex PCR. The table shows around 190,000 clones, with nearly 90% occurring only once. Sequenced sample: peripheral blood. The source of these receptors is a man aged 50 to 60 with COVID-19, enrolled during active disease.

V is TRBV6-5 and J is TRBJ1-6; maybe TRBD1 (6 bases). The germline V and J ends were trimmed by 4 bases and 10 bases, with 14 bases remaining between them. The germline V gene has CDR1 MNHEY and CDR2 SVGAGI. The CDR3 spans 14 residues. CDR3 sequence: CASSSAGVGSPLHF. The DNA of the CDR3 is TGTGCCAGCAGTTCTGCAGGGGTAGGGTCACCCCTCCACTTT.

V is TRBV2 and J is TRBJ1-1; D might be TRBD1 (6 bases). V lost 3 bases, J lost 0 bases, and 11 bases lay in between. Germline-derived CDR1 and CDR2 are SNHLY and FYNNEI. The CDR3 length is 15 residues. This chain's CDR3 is CASSDRGLMNTEAFF. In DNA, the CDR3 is TGTGCCAGCAGTGACAGGGGCCTCATGAACACTGAAGCTTTCTTT.

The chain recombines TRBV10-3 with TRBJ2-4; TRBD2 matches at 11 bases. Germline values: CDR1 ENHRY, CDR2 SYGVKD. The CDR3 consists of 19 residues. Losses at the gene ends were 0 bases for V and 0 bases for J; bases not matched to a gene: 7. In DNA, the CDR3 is TGTGCCATCAGTGAGTCGGCTCCCGGACTAGCGGGAGCCAAAAACATTCAGTACTTC. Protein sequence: CAISESAPGLAGAKNIQYF.

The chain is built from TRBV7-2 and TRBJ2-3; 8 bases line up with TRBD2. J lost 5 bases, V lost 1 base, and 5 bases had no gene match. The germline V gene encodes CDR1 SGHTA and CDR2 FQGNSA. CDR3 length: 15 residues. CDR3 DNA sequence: TGTGCCAGCAGCTTAGGCGGGAGGTTTGTAGATACGCAGTATTTT. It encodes CASSLGGRFVDTQYF. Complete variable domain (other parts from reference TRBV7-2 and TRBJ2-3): GAGVSQSPSNKVTEKGKDVELRCDPISGHTALYWYRQSLGQGLEFLIYFQGNSAPDKSGLPSDRFSAERTGGSVSTLTIQRTQQEDSAVYLCASSLGGRFVDTQYFGPGTRLTVL.

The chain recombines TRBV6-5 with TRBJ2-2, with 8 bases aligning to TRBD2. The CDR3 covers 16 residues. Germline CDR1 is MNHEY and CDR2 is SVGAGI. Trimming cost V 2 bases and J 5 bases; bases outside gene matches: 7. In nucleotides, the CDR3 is TGTGCCAGCAGTTACGCCGGGGGGGCCGAAACCGGGGAGCTGTTTTTT. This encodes CASSYAGGAETGELFF.

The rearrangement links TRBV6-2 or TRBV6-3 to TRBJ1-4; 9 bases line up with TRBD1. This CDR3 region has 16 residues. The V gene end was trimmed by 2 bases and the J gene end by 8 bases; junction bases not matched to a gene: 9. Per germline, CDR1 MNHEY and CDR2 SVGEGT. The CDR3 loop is CASSYGQGIGGEKLFF. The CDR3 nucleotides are TGTGCCAGCAGTTACGGACAGGGGATCGGAGGGGAAAAACTGTTTTTT.

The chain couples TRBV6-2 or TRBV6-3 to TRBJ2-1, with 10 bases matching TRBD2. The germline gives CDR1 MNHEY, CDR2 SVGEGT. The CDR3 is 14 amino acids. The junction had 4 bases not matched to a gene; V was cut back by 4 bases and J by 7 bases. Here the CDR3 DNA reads TGTGCCAGCAGTTTTCCGGGACTAGCGAATGAGCAGTTCTTC. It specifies CASSFPGLANEQFF.

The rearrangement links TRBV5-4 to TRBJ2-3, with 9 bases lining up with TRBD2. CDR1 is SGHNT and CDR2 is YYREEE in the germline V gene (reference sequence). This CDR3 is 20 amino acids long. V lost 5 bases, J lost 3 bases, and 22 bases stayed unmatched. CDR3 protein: CASRFGLWSLAGGSTDTQYF. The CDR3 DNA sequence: TGTGCCAGCAGATTCGGATTATGGAGTTTGGCGGGAGGGAGTACAGATACGCAGTATTTT.

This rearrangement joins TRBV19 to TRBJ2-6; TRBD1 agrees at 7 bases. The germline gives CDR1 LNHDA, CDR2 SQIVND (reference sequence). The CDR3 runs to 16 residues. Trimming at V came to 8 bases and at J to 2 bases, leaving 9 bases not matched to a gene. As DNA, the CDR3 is TGTGCCAGTGGGGAAACAGGGGTGGCTGGGGCCAACGTCCTGACTTTC. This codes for CASGETGVAGANVLTF.

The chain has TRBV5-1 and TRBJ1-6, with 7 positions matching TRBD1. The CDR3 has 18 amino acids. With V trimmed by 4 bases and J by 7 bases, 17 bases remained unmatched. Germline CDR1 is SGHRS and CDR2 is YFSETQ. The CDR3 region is CASSRWDREATKNSPLHF. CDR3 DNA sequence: TGCGCCAGCAGCCGATGGGACAGAGAAGCGACTAAGAATTCACCCCTCCACTTT.

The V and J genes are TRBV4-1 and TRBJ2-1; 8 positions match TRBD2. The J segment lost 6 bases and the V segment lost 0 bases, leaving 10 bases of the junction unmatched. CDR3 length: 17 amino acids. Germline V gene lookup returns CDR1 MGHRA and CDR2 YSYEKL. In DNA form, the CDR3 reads TGCGCCAGCAGCCAAGATCTTTTGACTAGCGCTCTCAATGAGCAGTTCTTC. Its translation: CASSQDLLTSALNEQFF.

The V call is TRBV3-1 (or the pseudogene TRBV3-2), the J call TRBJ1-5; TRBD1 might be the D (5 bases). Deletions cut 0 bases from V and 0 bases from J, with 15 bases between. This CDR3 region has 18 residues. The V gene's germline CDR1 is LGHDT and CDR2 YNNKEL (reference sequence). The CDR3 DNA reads TGTGCCAGCAGCCAAGATCTTAGGGGAACGGATAGCAATCAGCCCCAGCATTTT. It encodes CASSQDLRGTDSNQPQHF.

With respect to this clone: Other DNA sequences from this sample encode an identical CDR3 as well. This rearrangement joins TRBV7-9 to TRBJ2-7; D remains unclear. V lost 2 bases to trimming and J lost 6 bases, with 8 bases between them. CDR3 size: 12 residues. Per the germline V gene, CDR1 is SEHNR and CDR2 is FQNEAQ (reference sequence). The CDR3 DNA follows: TGTGCCAGCAGCTTATCTAGTTCCGAGCAGTACTTC. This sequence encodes CASSLSSSEQYF.

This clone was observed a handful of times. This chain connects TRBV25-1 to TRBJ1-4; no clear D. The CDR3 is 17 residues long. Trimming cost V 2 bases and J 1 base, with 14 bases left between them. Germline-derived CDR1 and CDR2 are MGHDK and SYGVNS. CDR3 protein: CASSEKLTLETNEKLFF. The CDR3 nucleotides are TGTGCCAGCAGTGAAAAGTTGACTTTGGAAACTAATGAAAAACTGTTTTTT. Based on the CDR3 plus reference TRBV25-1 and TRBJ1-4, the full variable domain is EADIYQTPRYLVIGTGKKITLECSQTMGHDKMYWYQQDPGMELHLIHYSYGVNSTEKGDLSSESTVSRIRTEHFPLTLESARPSHTSQYLCASSEKLTLETNEKLFFGSGTQLSVL.

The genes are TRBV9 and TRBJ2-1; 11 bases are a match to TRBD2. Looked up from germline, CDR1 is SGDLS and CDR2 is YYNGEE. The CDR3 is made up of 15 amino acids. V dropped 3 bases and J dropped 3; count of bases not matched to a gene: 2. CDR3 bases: TGTGCCAGCAGCGCGACTAGCGGGGTCTACAATGAGCAGTTCTTC. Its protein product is CASSATSGVYNEQFF.

Written as DNA, the CDR3 is TGTGCCAGCACCACAAACTCTGGAAACACCATATATTTT. It specifies CASTTNSGNTIYF. The V call is TRBV2, the J call TRBJ1-3; D is undetermined. This CDR3 is 13 amino acids long. V lost 7 bases and J lost 0, with 7 bases in between. The germline V gene encodes CDR1 SNHLY and CDR2 FYNNEI.

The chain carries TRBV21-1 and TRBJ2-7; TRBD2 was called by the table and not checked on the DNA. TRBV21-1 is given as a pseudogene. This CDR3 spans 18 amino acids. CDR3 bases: TGTGCCAGCAATTTTTATAGTGCGGGAGGGGTGGGCTCCTACGAGCAGTACTTC. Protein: CASNFYSAGGVGSYEQYF.

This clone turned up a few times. The CDR3 DNA is TGTGCCAGCAGCGTAGGAGGGGGCGGCAATGAAAAACTGTTTTTT. Amino acid sequence: CASSVGGGGNEKLFF. The chain joins TRBV9 to TRBJ1-4; 7 bases are a match to TRBD1. V lost 0 bases to trimming and J lost 5 bases; unmatched junction nucleotides: 4. Germline V CDR1 and CDR2: SGDLS, YYNGEE. CDR3 length: 15 amino acids. Complete variable domain (other parts from reference TRBV9 and TRBJ1-4): DSGVTQTPKHLITATGQRVTLRCSPRSGDLSVYWYQQSLDQGLQFLIQYYNGEERAKGNILERFSAQQFPDLHSELNLSSLELGDSALYFCASSVGGGGNEKLFFGSGTQLSVL.

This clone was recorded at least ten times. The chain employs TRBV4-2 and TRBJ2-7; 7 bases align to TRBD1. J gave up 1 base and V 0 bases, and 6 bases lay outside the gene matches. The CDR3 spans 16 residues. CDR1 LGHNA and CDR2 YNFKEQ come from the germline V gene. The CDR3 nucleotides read TGTGCCAGCAGCCAAGATCGGGACAGTCCTTCCTACGAGCAGTACTTC. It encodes CASSQDRDSPSYEQYF.

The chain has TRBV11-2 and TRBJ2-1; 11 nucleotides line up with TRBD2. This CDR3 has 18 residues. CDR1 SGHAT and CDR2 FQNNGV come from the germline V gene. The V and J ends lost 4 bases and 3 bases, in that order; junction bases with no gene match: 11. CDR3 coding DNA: TGTGCCAGCAGCTACCCCCTGACTAGCGGGAACCGCTACAATGAGCAGTTCTTC. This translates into CASSYPLTSGNRYNEQFF.

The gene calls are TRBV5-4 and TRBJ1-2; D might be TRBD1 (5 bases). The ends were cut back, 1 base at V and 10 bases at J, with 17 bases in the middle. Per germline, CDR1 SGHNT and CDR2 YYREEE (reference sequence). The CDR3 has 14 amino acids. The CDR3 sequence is CASSLRDRSPHYTF. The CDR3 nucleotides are TGTGCCAGCAGCTTGCGCGACAGATCTCCCCACTACACCTTC.

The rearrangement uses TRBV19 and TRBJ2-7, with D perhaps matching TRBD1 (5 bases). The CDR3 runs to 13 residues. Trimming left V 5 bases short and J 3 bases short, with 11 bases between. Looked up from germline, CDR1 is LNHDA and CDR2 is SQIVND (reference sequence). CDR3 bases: TGTGCCAGTAGTGTGGGGCTGCGCTACGAGCAGTACTTC. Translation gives CASSVGLRYEQYF. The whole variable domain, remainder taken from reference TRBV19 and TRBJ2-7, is DGGITQSPKYLFRKEGQNVTLSCEQNLNHDAMYWYRQDPGQGLRLIYYSQIVNDFQKGDIAEGYSVSREKKESFPLTVTSAQKNPTAFYLCASSVGLRYEQYFGPGTRLTVT.

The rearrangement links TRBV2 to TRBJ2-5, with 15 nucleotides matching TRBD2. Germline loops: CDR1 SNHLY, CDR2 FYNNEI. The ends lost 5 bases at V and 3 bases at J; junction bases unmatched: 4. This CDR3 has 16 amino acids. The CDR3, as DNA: TGTGCCAGCAGTAGGACTAGCGGGAGGGCCGAAGAGACCCAGTACTTC. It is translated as CASSRTSGRAEETQYF.

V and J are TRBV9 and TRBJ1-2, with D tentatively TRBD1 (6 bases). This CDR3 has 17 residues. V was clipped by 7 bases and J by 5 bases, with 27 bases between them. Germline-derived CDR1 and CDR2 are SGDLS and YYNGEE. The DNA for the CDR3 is TGTGCCAGCCGCGGAGGGGGGGGGCGTAGCTCCGGATATGGCTACACCTTC. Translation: CASRGGGGRSSGYGYTF.

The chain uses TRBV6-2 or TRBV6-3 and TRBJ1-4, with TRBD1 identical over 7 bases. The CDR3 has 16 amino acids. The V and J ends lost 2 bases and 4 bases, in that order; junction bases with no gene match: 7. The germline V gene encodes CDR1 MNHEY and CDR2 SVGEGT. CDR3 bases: TGTGCCAGCAGTTACGGACAACAGGGGATTAATGAAAAACTGTTTTTT. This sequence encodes CASSYGQQGINEKLFF.

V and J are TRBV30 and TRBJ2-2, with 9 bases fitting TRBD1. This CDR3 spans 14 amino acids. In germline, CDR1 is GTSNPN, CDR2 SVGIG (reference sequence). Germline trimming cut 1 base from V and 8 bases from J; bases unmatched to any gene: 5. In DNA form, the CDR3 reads TGTGCCTGGAGTGGAGGGACAGGGACGGGGGAGCTGTTTTTT. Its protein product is CAWSGGTGTGELFF.